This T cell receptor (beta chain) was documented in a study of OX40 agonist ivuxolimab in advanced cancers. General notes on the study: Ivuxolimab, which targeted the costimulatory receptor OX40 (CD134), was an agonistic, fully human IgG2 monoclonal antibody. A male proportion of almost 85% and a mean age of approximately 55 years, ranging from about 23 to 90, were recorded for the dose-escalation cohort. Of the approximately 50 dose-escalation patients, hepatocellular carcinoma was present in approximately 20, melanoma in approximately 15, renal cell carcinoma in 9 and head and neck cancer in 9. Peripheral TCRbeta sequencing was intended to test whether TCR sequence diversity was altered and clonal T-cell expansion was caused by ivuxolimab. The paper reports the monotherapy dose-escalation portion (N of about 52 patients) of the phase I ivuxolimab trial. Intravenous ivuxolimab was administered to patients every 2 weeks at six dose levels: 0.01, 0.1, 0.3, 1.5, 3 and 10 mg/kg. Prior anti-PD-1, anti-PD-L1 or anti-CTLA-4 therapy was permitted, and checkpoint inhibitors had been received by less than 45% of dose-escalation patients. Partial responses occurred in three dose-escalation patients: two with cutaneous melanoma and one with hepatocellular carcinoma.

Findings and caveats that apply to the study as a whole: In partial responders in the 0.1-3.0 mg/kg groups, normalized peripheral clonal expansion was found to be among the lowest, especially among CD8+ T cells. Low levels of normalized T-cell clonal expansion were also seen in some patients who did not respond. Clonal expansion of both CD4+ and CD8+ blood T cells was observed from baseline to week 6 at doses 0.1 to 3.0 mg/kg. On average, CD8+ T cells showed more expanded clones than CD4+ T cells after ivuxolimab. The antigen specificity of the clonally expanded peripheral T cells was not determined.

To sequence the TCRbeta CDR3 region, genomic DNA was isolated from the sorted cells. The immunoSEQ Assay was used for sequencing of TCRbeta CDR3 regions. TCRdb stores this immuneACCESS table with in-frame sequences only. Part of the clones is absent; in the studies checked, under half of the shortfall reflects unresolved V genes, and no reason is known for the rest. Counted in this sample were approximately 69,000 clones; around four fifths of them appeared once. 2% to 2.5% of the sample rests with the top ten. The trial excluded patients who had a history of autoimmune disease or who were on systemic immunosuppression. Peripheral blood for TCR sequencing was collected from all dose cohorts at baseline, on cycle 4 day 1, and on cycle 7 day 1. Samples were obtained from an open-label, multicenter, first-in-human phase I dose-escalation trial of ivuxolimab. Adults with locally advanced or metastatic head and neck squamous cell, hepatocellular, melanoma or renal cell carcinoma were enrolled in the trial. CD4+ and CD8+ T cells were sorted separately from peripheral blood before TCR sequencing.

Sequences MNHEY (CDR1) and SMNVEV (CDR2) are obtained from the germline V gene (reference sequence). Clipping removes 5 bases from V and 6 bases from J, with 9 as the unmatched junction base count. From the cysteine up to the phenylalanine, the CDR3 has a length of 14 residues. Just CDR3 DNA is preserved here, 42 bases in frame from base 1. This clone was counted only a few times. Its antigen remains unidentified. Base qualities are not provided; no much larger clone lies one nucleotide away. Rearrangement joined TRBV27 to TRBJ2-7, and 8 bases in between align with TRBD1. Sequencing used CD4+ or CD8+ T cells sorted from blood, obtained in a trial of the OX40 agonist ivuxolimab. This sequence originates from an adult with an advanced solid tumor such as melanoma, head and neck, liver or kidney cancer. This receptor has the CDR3 CASSTRTGRREQYF. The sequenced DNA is TGTGCCAGCAGTACCCGGACAGGGAGGCGCGAGCAGTACTTC.